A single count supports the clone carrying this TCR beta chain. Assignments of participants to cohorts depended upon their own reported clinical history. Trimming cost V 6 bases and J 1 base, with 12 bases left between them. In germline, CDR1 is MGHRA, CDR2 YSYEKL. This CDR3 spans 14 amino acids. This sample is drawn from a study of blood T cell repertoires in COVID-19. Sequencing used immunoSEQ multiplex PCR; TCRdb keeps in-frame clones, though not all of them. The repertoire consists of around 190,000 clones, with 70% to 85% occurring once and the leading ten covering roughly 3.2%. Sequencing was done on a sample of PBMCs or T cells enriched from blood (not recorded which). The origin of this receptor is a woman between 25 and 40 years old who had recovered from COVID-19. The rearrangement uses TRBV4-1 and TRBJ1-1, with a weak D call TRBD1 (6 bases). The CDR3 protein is CASRQTQGNTEAFF. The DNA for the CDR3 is TGCGCCAGCAGACAGACACAGGGGAACACTGAAGCTTTCTTT.